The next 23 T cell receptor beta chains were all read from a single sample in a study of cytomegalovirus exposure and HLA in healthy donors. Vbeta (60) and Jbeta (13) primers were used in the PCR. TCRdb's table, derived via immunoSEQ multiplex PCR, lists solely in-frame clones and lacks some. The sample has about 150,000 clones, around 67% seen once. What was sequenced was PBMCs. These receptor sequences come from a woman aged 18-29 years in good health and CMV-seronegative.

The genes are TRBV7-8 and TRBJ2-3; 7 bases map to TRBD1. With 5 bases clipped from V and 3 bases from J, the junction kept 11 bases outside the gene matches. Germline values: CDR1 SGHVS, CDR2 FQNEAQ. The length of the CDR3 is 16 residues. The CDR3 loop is CASSPQGNGATDTQYF. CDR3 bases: TGTGCCAGCAGCCCACAGGGGAACGGGGCAACAGATACGCAGTATTTT.

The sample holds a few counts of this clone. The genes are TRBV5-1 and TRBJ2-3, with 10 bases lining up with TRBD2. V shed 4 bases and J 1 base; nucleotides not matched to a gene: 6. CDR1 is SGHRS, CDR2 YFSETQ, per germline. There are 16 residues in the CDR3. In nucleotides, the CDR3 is TGCGCCAGCAGCATCGGGACTAGCGCCCGCACAGATACGCAGTATTTT. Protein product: CASSIGTSARTDTQYF.

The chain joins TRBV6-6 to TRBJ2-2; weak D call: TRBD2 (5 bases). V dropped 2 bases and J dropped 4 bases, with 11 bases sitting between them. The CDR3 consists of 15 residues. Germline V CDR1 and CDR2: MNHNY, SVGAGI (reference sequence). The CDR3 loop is CASSYRGQLTGELFF. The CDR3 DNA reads TGTGCCAGCAGTTACAGAGGGCAGCTCACCGGGGAGCTGTTTTTT.

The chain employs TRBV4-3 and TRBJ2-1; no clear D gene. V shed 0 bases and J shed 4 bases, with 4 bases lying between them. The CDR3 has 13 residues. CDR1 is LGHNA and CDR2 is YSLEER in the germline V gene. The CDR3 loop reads CASSQDVYNEQFF. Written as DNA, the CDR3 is TGCGCCAGCAGCCAAGATGTATACAATGAGCAGTTCTTC.

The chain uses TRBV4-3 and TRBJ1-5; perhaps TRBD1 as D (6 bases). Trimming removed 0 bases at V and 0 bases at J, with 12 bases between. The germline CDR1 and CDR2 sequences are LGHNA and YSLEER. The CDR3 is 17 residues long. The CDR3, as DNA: TGCGCCAGCAGCCAAGATCTAGGGGGGGATAGCAATCAGCCCCAGCATTTT. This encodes CASSQDLGGDSNQPQHF.

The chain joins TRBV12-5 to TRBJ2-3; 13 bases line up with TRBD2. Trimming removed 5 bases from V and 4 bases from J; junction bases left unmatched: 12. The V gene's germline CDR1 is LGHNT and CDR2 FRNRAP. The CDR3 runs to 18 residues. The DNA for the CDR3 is TGTGCTAGTGGTCCCTTTAGGGGGACTAGCGGGAACCCAGATACGCAGTATTTT. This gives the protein CASGPFRGTSGNPDTQYF. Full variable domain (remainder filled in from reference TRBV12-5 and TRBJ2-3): DARVTQTPRHKVTEMGQEVTMRCQPILGHNTVFWYRQTMMQGLELLAYFRNRAPLDDSGMPKDRFSAEMPDATLATLKIQPSEPRDSAVYFCASGPFRGTSGNPDTQYFGPGTRLTVL.

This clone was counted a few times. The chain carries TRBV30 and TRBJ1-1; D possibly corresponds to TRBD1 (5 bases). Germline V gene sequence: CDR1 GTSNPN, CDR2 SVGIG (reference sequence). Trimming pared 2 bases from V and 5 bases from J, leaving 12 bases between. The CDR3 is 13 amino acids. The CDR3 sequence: CAWSLGGLTEAFF. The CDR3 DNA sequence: TGTGCCTGGAGTTTGGGGGGTTTGACTGAAGCTTTCTTT.

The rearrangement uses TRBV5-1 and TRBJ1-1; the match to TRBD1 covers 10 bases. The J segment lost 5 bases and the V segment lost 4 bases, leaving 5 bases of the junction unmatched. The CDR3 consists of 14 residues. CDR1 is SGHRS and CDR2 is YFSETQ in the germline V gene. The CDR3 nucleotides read TGCGCCAGCAGCCCCGGGACAGGGGAAACTGAAGCTTTCTTT. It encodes CASSPGTGETEAFF.

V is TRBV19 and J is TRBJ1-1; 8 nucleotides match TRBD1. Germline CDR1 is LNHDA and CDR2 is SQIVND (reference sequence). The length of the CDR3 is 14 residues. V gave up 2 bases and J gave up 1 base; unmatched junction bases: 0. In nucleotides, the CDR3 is TGTGCCAGTAGTATACAGGGGGCGAACACTGAAGCTTTCTTT. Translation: CASSIQGANTEAFF.

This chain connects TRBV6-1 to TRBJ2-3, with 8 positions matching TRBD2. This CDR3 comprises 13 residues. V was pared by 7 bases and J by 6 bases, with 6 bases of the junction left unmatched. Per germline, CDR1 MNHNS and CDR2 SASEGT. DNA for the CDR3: TGTGCCAGCATCGCCAGCGGGGGCGATACGCAGTATTTT. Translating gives CASIASGGDTQYF.

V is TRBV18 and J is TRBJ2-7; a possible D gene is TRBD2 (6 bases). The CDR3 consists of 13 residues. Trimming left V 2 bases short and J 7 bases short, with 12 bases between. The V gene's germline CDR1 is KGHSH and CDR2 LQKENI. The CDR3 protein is CASSPKSGGEQYV. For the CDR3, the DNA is TGTGCCAGCTCACCAAAGTCTGGGGGGGAGCAGTACGTC.

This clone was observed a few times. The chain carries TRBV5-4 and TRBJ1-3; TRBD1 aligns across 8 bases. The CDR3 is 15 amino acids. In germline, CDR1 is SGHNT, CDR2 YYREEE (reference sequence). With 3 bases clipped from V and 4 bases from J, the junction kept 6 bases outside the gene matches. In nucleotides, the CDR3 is TGTGCCAGCAGCTGGGGGACAGGCGAAGGAAACACCATATATTTT. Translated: CASSWGTGEGNTIYF. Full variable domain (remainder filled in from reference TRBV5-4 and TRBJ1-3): ETGVTQSPTHLIKTRGQQVTLRCSSQSGHNTVSWYQQALGQGPQFIFQYYREEENGRGNFPPRFSGLQFPNYSSELNVNALELDDSALYLCASSWGTGEGNTIYFGEGSWLTVV.

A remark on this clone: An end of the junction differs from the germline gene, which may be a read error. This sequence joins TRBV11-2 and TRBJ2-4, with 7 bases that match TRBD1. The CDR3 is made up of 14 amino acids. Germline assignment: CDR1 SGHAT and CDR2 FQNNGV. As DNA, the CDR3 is TGTGCCAGCAGCTTTACAGGGGCCAAAAACAGTCAGTACTTC. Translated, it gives CASSFTGAKNSQYF.

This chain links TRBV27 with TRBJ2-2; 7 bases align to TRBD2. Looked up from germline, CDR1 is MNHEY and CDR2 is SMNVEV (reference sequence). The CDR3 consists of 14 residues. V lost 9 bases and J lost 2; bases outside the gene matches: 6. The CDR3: CASAPSGNTGELFF. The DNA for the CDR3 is TGTGCCAGTGCCCCTAGCGGTAACACCGGGGAGCTGTTTTTT.

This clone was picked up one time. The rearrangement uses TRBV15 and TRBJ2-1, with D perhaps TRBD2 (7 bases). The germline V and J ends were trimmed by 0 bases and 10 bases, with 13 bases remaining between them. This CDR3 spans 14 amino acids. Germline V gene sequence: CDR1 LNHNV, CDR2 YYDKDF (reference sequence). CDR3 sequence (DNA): TGTGCCACCAGCAGAGATGGGGGGGCTGGCGAGCAGTTCTTC. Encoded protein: CATSRDGGAGEQFF.

This CDR3 reads CASSQESGFGYGYTF. Here the CDR3 DNA reads TGTGCCAGCAGCCAAGAATCCGGGTTCGGCTATGGCTACACCTTC. V usage is TRBV14 and J usage is TRBJ1-2; D remains ambiguous. CDR3 size: 15 residues. The germline V gene encodes CDR1 SGHDN and CDR2 FVKESK. The ends were cut back, 0 bases at V and 4 bases at J, with 12 bases in the middle.

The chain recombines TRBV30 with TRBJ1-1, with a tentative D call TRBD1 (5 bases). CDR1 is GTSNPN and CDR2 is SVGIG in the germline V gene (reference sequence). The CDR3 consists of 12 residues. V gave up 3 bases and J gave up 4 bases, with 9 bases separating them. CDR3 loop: CAWSREGTEAFF. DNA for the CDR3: TGTGCCTGGAGCAGGGAGGGCACTGAAGCTTTCTTT.

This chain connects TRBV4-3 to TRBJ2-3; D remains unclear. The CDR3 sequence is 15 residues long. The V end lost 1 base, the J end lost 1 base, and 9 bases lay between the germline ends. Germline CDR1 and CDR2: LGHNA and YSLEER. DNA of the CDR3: TGCGCCAGCAGCCAAGGGGTCGGAGGCACAGATACGCAGTATTTT. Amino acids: CASSQGVGGTDTQYF.

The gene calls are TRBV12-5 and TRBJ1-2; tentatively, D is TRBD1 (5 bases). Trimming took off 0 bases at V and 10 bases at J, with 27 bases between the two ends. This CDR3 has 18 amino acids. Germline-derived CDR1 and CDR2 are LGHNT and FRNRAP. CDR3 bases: TGTGCTAGTGGTTTGGTACGAGTGGGGCGTAATTCGTTAGGTGCCTACACCTTC. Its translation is CASGLVRVGRNSLGAYTF.

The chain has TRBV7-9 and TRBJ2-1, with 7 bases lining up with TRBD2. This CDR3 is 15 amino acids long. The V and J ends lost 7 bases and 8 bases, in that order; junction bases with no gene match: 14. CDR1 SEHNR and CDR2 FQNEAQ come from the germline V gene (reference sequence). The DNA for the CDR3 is TGTGCCAGCAATATCGCGGGAGAGGGCGTAGATGAGCAGTTCTTC. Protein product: CASNIAGEGVDEQFF. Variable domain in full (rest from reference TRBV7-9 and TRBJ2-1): DTGVSQNPRHKITKRGQNVTFRCDPISEHNRLYWYRQTLGQGPEFLTYFQNEAQLEKSRLLSDRFSAERPKGSFSTLEIQRTEQGDSAMYLCASNIAGEGVDEQFFGPGTRLTVL.

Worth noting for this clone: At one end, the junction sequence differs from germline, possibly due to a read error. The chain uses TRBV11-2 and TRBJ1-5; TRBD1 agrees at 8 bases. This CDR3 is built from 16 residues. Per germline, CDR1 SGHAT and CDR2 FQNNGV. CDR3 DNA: TGTGCCAACAGCTTAGCAAGGGGACAGGTCGGTCAGCCCCAGCATTTT. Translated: CANSLARGQVGQPQHF.

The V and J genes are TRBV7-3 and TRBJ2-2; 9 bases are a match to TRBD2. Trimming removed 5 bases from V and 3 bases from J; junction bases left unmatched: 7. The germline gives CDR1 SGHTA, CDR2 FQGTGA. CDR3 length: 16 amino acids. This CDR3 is CASSPGLAAYTGELFF. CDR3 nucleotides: TGTGCCAGCAGCCCGGGACTAGCAGCGTACACCGGGGAGCTGTTTTTT.

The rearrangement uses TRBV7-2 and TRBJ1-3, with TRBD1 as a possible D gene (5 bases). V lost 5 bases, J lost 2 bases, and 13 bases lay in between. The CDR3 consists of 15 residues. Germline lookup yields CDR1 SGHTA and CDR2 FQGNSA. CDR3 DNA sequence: TGTGCCAGCAGCGCCCGGACAACGGCTGGAAACACCATATATTTT. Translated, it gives CASSARTTAGNTIYF.